This TCR beta chain was sequenced during a study of cytomegalovirus exposure and HLA in healthy donors. The primer mix had 60 Vbeta and 13 Jbeta primers. Produced via immunoSEQ multiplex PCR; TCRdb's table is partial and in-frame only. This sample has under 150,000 clones, with over 60% found just once. Sequencing used PBMCs. The receptor's source is a woman in her 30s in good health and CMV-seropositive.

The DNA for the CDR3 is TGTGCCACCCGAGGGGGATTGGGGACCCAGTACTTC. It specifies CATRGGLGTQYF. V gene TRBV6-6 combines with J gene TRBJ2-5; possibly TRBD1 for D (6 bases). This CDR3 comprises 12 residues. V was pared by 10 bases and J by 7 bases, with 16 bases between. Germline V CDR1 and CDR2: MNHNY, SVGAGI (reference sequence).